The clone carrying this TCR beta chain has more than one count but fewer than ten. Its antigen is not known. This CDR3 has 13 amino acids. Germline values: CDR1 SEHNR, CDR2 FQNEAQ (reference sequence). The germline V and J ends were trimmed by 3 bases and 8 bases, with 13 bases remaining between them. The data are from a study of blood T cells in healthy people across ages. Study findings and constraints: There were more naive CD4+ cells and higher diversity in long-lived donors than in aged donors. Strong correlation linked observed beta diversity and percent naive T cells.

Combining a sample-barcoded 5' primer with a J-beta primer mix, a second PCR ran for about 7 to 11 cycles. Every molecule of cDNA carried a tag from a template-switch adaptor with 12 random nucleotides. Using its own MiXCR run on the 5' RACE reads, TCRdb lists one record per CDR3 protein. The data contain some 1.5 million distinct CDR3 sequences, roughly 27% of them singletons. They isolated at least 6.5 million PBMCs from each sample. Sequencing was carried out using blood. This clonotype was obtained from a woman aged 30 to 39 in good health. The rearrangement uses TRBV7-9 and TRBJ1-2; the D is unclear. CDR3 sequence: CASSFVGGLGYTF. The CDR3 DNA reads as TGTGCCAGCAGCTTCGTGGGCGGACTCGGCTACACCTTC.